The present T cell receptor (beta chain) was sequenced within a study of cytomegalovirus exposure and HLA in healthy donors. Findings and caveats of the study: Exclusion as indistinguishable affected some V segments, including TRBV6-2 and TRBV6-3.

V lost 0 bases and J lost 0; bases outside the gene matches: 4. CDR3 length equals 18 residues. From germline, CDR1 is SGHTA and CDR2 FQGTGA. Vbeta (60) and Jbeta (13) primers were used in the PCR. Sequencing used immunoSEQ multiplex PCR; TCRdb keeps in-frame clones, though not all of them. In the table there are roughly 120,000 clones, around 70% of which are singletons. As to this clone: What it recognizes is unknown.

This chain connects TRBV7-3 to TRBJ2-2; TRBD2 agrees at 10 bases. The origin of this receptor is a woman aged 40 to 50 in good health and CMV-seronegative. Sequencing used PBMCs. The CDR3 region is CASSLTASGSANTGELFF. The CDR3 DNA reads TGTGCCAGCAGCTTAACGGCTAGCGGGAGCGCGAACACCGGGGAGCTGTTTTTT.